The 21 T cell receptor beta chains below were found in one sample sequenced in a study of T-cell memory formation after mild COVID-19. TCRdb itself ran the 5' RACE reads through MiXCR, one entry per CDR3 protein. This sample has hundreds of thousands of distinct CDR3 sequences, with 25% to 30% found just once. Material: PBMCs or a T cell subset sorted from them (not recorded which). These receptors were taken from an adult woman who had mild COVID-19 (a few samples of this study predate the infection). Cell type and time point are not known.

This clonotype turned up a few times. The chain employs TRBV30 and TRBJ2-6; tentatively, D is TRBD2 (6 bases). With 3 bases removed from V and 1 base from J, the gap between germline ends came to 7 bases. Germline CDR1 and CDR2: GTSNPN and SVGIG (reference sequence). This CDR3 spans 14 amino acids. CDR3 amino acids: CAWRGGSGANVLTF. Here the CDR3 DNA reads TGTGCCTGGAGAGGAGGGTCTGGGGCCAACGTCCTGACTTTC.

A few counts support this clonotype. This chain links TRBV6-6 with TRBJ1-2; 12 bases line up with TRBD1. V dropped 6 bases and J dropped 0; count of bases not matched to a gene: 8. The CDR3 covers 17 residues. CDR1 MNHNY and CDR2 SVGAGI come from the germline V gene (reference sequence). The DNA of the CDR3 is TGTGCCAGCAGCTTGGGACAGGGGGCGCCGCCTAACTATGGCTACACCTTC. Its protein product is CASSLGQGAPPNYGYTF.

This clonotype has a handful of counts. This sequence joins TRBV15 and TRBJ1-3; 7 bases are a match to TRBD1. In germline, CDR1 is LNHNV, CDR2 YYDKDF (reference sequence). V shed 4 bases, J shed 5 bases, and the junction held 5 bases outside the gene matches. This CDR3 spans 14 amino acids. The CDR3 DNA reads as TGTGCCACCAGCACTGGGACAGCCAGAAACACCATATATTTT. Translating it yields CATSTGTARNTIYF.

This clonotype came up a few times. J is TRBJ2-3 and V is TRBV11-2, with TRBD2 identical over 7 bases. Per the germline V gene, CDR1 is SGHAT and CDR2 is FQNNGV. This CDR3 comprises 16 residues. V lost 4 bases and J lost 4; bases outside the gene matches: 11. The CDR3 protein is CASSSKSDGRPDTQYF. CDR3 DNA: TGTGCCAGCAGCTCGAAGTCGGACGGGAGGCCAGATACGCAGTATTTT.

This clonotype has more than one count but fewer than ten. V is TRBV27 and J is TRBJ1-5; no clear D. V lost 5 bases and J 4 bases, leaving 9 bases between the germline ends. CDR1 and CDR2 (germline): MNHEY, SMNVEV (reference sequence). This CDR3 is built from 13 residues. CDR3 region: CASSGKGNQPQHF. CDR3 coding DNA: TGTGCCAGCAGTGGGAAGGGAAATCAGCCCCAGCATTTT.

The chain has TRBV7-2 and TRBJ2-4, with no clear D. The CDR3 loop spans 12 amino acids. The V gene lost 1 base and the J gene lost 6 bases, with 4 bases spanning the gap. Germline loops: CDR1 SGHTA, CDR2 FQGNSA. CDR3 coding DNA: TGTGCCAGCAGCTTAGAAGTAAACATTCAGTACTTC. Translating it yields CASSLEVNIQYF.

This clonotype showed up just a few times. The gene calls are TRBV5-5 and TRBJ2-3; 14 nucleotides line up with TRBD2. The length of the CDR3 is 16 residues. Trimming at V came to 4 bases and at J to 4 bases, leaving 5 bases not matched to a gene. Germline CDR1 and CDR2: SGHKS and YYEKEE (reference sequence). In DNA form, the CDR3 reads TGTGCCAGCAGCCCCGGACTAGCGGGAGGCGCAGATACGCAGTATTTT. Encoded protein: CASSPGLAGGADTQYF.

This clonotype was recorded a few times. The germline gene is not matched at one end of the junction; a read error may be the cause. The chain couples TRBV27 to TRBJ2-4; no reliable D call. The CDR3 contains 13 residues. Germline lookup yields CDR1 MNHEY and CDR2 SMNVEV (reference sequence). The CDR3 here is CASGLLAKNIQYF. DNA for the CDR3: TGTGCCAGCGGTTTACTAGCCAAAAACATTCAGTACTTC.

The chain combines TRBV5-1 with TRBJ1-4; 10 bases map to TRBD1. This CDR3 region has 15 residues. V was pared by 2 bases and J by 5 bases, with 3 bases of the junction left unmatched. The germline V gene encodes CDR1 SGHRS and CDR2 YFSETQ. CDR3 amino acids: CASSFRTGGNEKLFF. CDR3 DNA: TGCGCCAGCAGCTTCAGGACAGGGGGGAATGAAAAACTGTTTTTT.

The rearrangement uses TRBV11-2 and TRBJ2-7, with D possibly matching TRBD1 (6 bases). Germline assignment: CDR1 SGHAT and CDR2 FQNNGV. The CDR3 has 13 amino acids. Trimming shortened V by 0 bases and J by 5 bases, and 8 bases separated the two germline ends. The CDR3 DNA is TGTGCCAGCAGCTTAGACCCAGGGGACGAGCAGTACTTC. Its protein is CASSLDPGDEQYF.

This clonotype was counted between two and nine times. This chain uses TRBV20-1 with TRBJ2-4; the match to TRBD1 covers 9 bases. From germline, CDR1 is DFQATT and CDR2 SNEGSKA (reference sequence). V lost 0 bases to trimming and J lost 4 bases; unmatched junction nucleotides: 7. The CDR3 consists of 16 residues. CDR3 nucleotides: TGCAGTGCTAGAGATTCAACAGGGGGCCGAAAAAACATTCAGTACTTC. Protein sequence: CSARDSTGGRKNIQYF.

The chain couples TRBV4-1 to TRBJ1-4; D is undetermined. CDR1 and CDR2 from the germline V gene are MGHRA and YSYEKL. Trimming stripped 0 bases from V and 4 bases from J, with 12 bases between. This CDR3 has 16 amino acids. CDR3 residues: CASSQDKGRINEKLFF. The DNA of the CDR3 is TGCGCCAGCAGCCAAGATAAGGGCAGGATTAATGAAAAACTGTTTTTT.

This clonotype has more than one count but fewer than ten. The J gene is TRBJ1-1, the V gene TRBV19; D unresolved. CDR1 LNHDA and CDR2 SQIVND come from the germline V gene (reference sequence). V was shortened by 3 bases and J by 3 bases, with 8 bases between the two germline ends. The CDR3 is 13 residues long. CDR3 bases: TGTGCCAGTAGTATCCGGCCCGACACTGAAGCTTTCTTT. Encoded protein: CASSIRPDTEAFF.

The chain is built from TRBV12-3 or TRBV12-4 and TRBJ2-5; unclear D gene. V was pared by 6 bases and J by 4 bases, with 12 bases between. The CDR3 totals 13 residues. The CDR3 nucleotides are TGTGCCAGCAGACGCGTAAATGGAGAGACCCAGTACTTC. Amino acid sequence: CASRRVNGETQYF.

The gene calls are TRBV20-1 and TRBJ1-5; TRBD1 matches at 9 bases. The CDR3 loop spans 17 amino acids. The ends lost 8 bases at V and 0 bases at J; junction bases unmatched: 14. The germline V gene encodes CDR1 DFQATT and CDR2 SNEGSKA (reference sequence). DNA for the CDR3: TGCAGTTCGAGTTGCCCCGGGACAGGGTATAGCAATCAGCCCCAGCATTTT. Translated: CSSSCPGTGYSNQPQHF.

This clonotype has more than one count but fewer than ten. The chain joins TRBV7-3 to TRBJ2-1; weak D call: TRBD2 (7 bases). V gave up 1 base and J gave up 2 bases, with 9 bases separating them. The CDR3 is 15 residues long. The germline CDR1 and CDR2 sequences are SGHTA and FQGTGA. The CDR3 protein is CASSLSGGPYNEQFF. CDR3 nucleotides: TGTGCCAGCAGCTTAAGCGGGGGCCCCTACAATGAGCAGTTCTTC.

This clonotype was counted a few times. This chain joins TRBV29-1 and TRBJ2-1; D ambiguous. The germline gives CDR1 SQVTM, CDR2 ANQGSEA. The V gene lost 7 bases and the J gene lost 2 bases, with 9 bases spanning the gap. CDR3 size: 12 residues. The CDR3 reads CSGIRPYNEQFF. The CDR3 DNA reads TGCAGCGGGATCCGACCCTACAATGAGCAGTTCTTC.

This clonotype was recorded a few times. The chain recombines TRBV5-1 with TRBJ1-1, with D unclear. V lost 6 bases and J 4 bases, leaving 19 bases between the germline ends. The CDR3 runs to 15 residues. In germline, CDR1 is SGHRS, CDR2 YFSETQ. Here the CDR3 reads CASTSMVGGGTEAFF. CDR3 coding DNA: TGCGCCAGCACCTCCATGGTGGGAGGAGGCACTGAAGCTTTCTTT.

The V and J genes are TRBV6-5 and TRBJ1-1; 9 nucleotides agree with TRBD1. The J segment lost 2 bases and the V segment lost 6 bases, leaving 7 bases of the junction unmatched. Germline V lookup: CDR1 MNHEY, CDR2 SVGAGI. This CDR3 has 15 residues. CDR3 sequence reads: CASRSPGQGNTEAFF. CDR3 nucleotides: TGTGCCAGCAGGTCGCCGGGACAGGGTAACACTGAAGCTTTCTTT.

In this sample, this clonotype turned up a few times. The rearrangement joins TRBV12-3 or TRBV12-4 to TRBJ2-3; TRBD2 aligns across 13 bases. CDR3 length: 16 amino acids. The ends lost 3 bases at V and 5 bases at J; junction bases unmatched: 5. CDR3 sequence: CASSLGLAGRQDTQYF. CDR3 DNA sequence: TGTGCCAGCAGTTTGGGACTAGCGGGGCGGCAAGATACGCAGTATTTT.

V and J are TRBV7-8 and TRBJ2-1, with D perhaps matching TRBD1 (5 bases). V was pared by 5 bases and J by 7 bases, with 12 bases between. The length of the CDR3 is 13 residues. CDR1 is SGHVS and CDR2 is FQNEAQ in the germline V gene. CDR3 amino acids: CASSTSGWNEQFF. Written as DNA, the CDR3 is TGTGCCAGCAGCACGTCAGGGTGGAATGAGCAGTTCTTC.